This T cell receptor (beta chain) appears in the sequencing data of a study of blood T cell repertoires in COVID-19 (dated by TCRdb to between 2020 and 2021). Background on the whole study: Collaborator samples came from the United States, Italy and Spain and covered acute and convalescent phases of COVID-19. The prospective study material was composed of cDNA or gDNA derived from T cells, B-cell-depleted T cells, or PBMCs. The dataset comprised deeply sampled blood TCRbeta repertoires from subjects exposed to, actively infected with, or recovered from COVID-19. The repertoires were released in a freely available public database intended as a resource for research on the immune response to SARS-CoV-2. Samples were obtained from the ongoing ImmuneRACE study (first 160 participants) and from some 1,200 subjects provided by 6 global collaborators. The sample metadata nearly always contained a de-identified subject ID, COVID-19 status, age in years and sex. Where HLA class I and class II types were available, the types were taken from metadata supplied by the sample provider, not from assay-based typing. The paper as a whole reports these results and caveats: The amount of clinical and demographic metadata varied by source and participant and was provided uncurated.

The immunoSEQ Assay, a bias-controlled multiplex PCR, was used to amplify TCRbeta CDR3 regions from genomic DNA. The study's processing was this. Nucleated cell counts per sample were estimated from amplification of reference gene primers within the assay. Sequence reads were collapsed and filtered to measure the absolute abundance of every unique TCRbeta CDR3 rearrangement. For each sample, productive Simpson clonality was calculated as the square root of Simpson's diversity index over productive rearrangements. Here the immuneACCESS table is served through TCRdb, limited to in-frame sequences with V and J called. Missing clones are a known gap in these copies; in checked studies unresolved V genes cover under half, and the rest lacks a known reason. V and J calls plus clone size are reproduced from that table; the DNA served to infer D and trimming. This sample has about 140,000 clones in its table, and roughly nine tenths of those were observed once. Roughly 3.2% of the sample rests with the top ten.

The CDR3 measures 18 amino acids from cysteine to phenylalanine. The sequence is cut down to CDR3 DNA, 54 bases in frame from base 1. CDR1 SGDLS and CDR2 YYNGEE are derived from the germline V gene. V sheds 0 bases and J sheds 5 bases, leaving 23 bases between their ends. Concerning this clone: Its antigen is still unknown. One base away there is no much larger clone; base qualities are not given.

Each collaborating institution followed its own protocols to collect whole blood in K2EDTA tubes. For TCRbeta analysis, collaborators shipped samples as frozen whole blood, isolated PBMCs, or DNA extracted from either of those sample types. Sequencing input: peripheral blood. The rearrangement joined TRBV9 to TRBJ2-5, with TRBD2 tentatively as D gene (6 bases match). This TCR was sampled from an older woman with active COVID-19. The CDR3 reads CASSVADRNGGNGETQYF. The nucleotide sequence reads as follows: TGTGCCAGCAGCGTAGCTGACAGAAACGGCGGGAACGGGGAGACCCAGTACTTC.